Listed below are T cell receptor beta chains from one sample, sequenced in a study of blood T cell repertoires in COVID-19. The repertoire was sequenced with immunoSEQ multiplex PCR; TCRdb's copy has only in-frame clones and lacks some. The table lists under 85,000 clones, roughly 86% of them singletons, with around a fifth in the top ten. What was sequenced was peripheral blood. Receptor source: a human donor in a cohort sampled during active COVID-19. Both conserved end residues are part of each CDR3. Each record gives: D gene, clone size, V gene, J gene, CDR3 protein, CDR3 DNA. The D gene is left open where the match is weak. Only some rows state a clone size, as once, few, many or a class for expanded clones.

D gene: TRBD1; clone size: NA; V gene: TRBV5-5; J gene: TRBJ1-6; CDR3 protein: CASSETGSSYNSPLHF; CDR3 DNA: TGTGCCAGCAGCGAGACAGGGAGCTCCTATAATTCACCCCTCCACTTT
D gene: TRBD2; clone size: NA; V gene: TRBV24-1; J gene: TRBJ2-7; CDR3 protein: CATHASGGPYEQYF; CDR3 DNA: TGTGCCACCCATGCTAGCGGGGGGCCCTACGAGCAGTACTTC
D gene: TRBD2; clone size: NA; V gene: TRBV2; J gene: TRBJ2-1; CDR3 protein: CASSELAGGPAEQFF; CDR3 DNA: TGTGCCAGCAGTGAACTAGCGGGGGGGCCCGCTGAGCAGTTCTTC
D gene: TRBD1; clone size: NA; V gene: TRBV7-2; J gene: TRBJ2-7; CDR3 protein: CASRYTGATWYF; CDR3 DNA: TGTGCCAGCAGATACACAGGGGCCACATGGTACTTC
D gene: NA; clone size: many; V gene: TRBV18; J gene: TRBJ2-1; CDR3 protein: CASSPSFRDNEQFF; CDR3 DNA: TGTGCCAGCTCACCAAGCTTTCGGGACAATGAGCAGTTCTTC
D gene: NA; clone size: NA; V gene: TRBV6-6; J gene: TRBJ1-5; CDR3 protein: CASSFREGDQPQHF; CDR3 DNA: TGTGCCAGCAGTTTCAGGGAGGGGGATCAGCCCCAGCATTTT
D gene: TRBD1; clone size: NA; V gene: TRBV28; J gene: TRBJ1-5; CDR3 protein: CASSQRPGQVGRNQPQHF; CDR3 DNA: TGTGCCAGCAGCCAAAGACCAGGACAGGTCGGGCGCAATCAGCCCCAGCATTTT
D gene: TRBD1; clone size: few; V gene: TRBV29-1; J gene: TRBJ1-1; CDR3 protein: CSVEDRAFNTEAFF; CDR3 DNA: TGCAGCGTCGAGGACAGGGCCTTTAACACTGAAGCTTTCTTT
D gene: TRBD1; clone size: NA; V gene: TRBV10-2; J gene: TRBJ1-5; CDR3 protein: CASSNSGGSNQPQHF; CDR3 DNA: TGCGCCAGCAGCAATTCAGGGGGCAGCAATCAGCCCCAGCATTTT
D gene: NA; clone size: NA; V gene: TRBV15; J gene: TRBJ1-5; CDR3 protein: CATSRAGVGNQPQHF; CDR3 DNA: TGTGCCACCAGCAGAGCAGGTGTCGGCAATCAGCCCCAGCATTTT
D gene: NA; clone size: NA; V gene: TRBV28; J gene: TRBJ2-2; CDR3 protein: CASSSGDNTGELFF; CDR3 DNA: TGTGCCAGCTCAAGTGGAGATAACACCGGGGAGCTGTTTTTT
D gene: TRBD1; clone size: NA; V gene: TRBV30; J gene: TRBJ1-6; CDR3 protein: CAWSSTGGYNSPLHF; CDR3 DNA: TGTGCCTGGAGCTCGACAGGGGGCTATAATTCACCCCTCCACTTT
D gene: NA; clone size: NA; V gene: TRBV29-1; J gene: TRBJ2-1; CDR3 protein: CSVEDPGRSSYNEQFF; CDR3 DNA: TGCAGCGTTGAAGACCCTGGGAGGTCATCCTACAATGAGCAGTTCTTC
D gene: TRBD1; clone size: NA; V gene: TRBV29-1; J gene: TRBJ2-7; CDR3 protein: CSVKPWDRGYEQYF; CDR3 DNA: TGCAGCGTTAAACCTTGGGACAGGGGTTACGAGCAGTACTTC
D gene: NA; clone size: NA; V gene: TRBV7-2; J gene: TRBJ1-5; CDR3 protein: CASSLSGVQPQHF; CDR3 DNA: TGTGCCAGCAGCTTATCAGGGGTTCAGCCCCAGCATTTT
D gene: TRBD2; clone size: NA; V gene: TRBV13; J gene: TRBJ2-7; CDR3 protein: CASSLGLAGGFYEQYF; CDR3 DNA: TGTGCCAGCAGCTTAGGACTAGCGGGGGGTTTCTACGAGCAGTACTTC
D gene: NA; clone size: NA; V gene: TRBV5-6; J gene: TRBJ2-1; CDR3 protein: CASSSIQGSSYNEQFF; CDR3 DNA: TGTGCCAGCAGCTCGATACAGGGAAGCTCCTACAATGAGCAGTTCTTC